One and the same sample provided the 3 T cell receptor beta chains below, sequenced in a study of radiotherapy plus CTLA-4 blockade in lung cancer. Profiling relied on immunoSEQ multiplex PCR, and the TCRdb table lists in-frame clones only, not all of them. The sample has just under 60,000 clones, about 72% seen once; the top ten hold about 8%. The sequences come from peripheral blood, collected from a patient treated with radiotherapy plus ipilimumab. All receptors come from a human donor with non-small cell lung cancer whose response to radiotherapy plus ipilimumab could not be evaluated.

This rearrangement joins TRBV7-2 to TRBJ2-7, with 7 bases aligning to TRBD1. The V and J ends lost 5 bases and 0 bases, in that order; junction bases with no gene match: 7. There are 15 residues in the CDR3. Germline CDR1 and CDR2: SGHTA and FQGNSA. CDR3 sequence: CASSRTGASSYEQYF. Written as DNA, the CDR3 is TGTGCCAGCAGCCGAACAGGGGCCAGCTCCTACGAGCAGTACTTC.

The V gene is TRBV5-4, the J gene TRBJ2-1, with D unclear. Between the trimmed V and J ends, which lost 4 bases and 5 bases, there was a span of 10 bases. CDR3 length: 13 residues. Germline values: CDR1 SGHNT, CDR2 YYREEE (reference sequence). CDR3 coding DNA: TGTGCCAGCAGCAGGAATGCGGACAATGAGCAGTTCTTC. Translating it yields CASSRNADNEQFF.

This rearrangement joins TRBV15 to TRBJ1-2, with 9 bases matching TRBD1. The germline V gene has CDR1 LNHNV and CDR2 YYDKDF (reference sequence). V trimming: 5 bases; J trimming: 4 bases; junction bases outside the gene matches: 2. The CDR3 consists of 13 residues. CDR3 protein: CATSGTGSYGYTF. The CDR3 nucleotides are TGTGCCACCAGCGGGACAGGGTCCTATGGCTACACCTTC. Together with reference TRBV15 and TRBJ1-2, the CDR3 gives the full variable domain: DAMVIQNPRYQVTQFGKPVTLSCSQTLNHNVMYWYQQKSSQAPKLLFHYYDKDFNNEADTPDNFQSRRPNTSFCFLDIRSPGLGDTAMYLCATSGTGSYGYTFGSGTRLTVV.